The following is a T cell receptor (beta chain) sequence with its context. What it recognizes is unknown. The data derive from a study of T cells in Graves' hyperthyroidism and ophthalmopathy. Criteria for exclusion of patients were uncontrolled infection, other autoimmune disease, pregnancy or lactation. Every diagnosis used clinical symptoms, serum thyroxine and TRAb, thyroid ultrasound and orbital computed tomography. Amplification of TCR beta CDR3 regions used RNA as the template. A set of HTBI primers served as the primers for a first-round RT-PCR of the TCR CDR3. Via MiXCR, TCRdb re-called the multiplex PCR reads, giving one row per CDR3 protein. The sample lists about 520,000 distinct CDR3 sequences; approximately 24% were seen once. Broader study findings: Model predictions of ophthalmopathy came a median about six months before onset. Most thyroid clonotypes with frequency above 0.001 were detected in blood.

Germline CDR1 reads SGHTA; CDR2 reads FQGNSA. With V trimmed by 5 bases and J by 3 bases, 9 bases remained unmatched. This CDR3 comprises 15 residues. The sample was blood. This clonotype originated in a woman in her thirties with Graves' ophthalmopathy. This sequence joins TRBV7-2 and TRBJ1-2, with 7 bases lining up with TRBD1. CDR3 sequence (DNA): TGTGCCAGCAGCCTGGGACAGCGATATCACTATGGCTACACCTTC. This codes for CASSLGQRYHYGYTF.